The 28 T cell receptor beta chains listed next were all sequenced from one sample in a study of cytomegalovirus exposure and HLA in healthy donors. The PCR ran on 60 Vbeta and 13 Jbeta primers. Only in-frame clones appear in the TCRdb table, and some are missing; sequencing was by immunoSEQ multiplex PCR. The top ten hold about 4.9% of the sample, which has fewer than 150,000 clones, 80% seen once. Sequenced: PBMCs. These TCRs come from a man between 25 and 39 years old in good health.

The chain carries TRBV7-2 and TRBJ1-5; D remains ambiguous. The ends were cut back, 1 base at V and 0 bases at J, with 7 bases in the middle. This CDR3 has 15 residues. Per the germline V gene, CDR1 is SGHTA and CDR2 is FQGNSA. The DNA of the CDR3 is TGTGCCAGCAGCTTAGTGGCTTATAGCAATCAGCCCCAGCATTTT. As protein: CASSLVAYSNQPQHF.

This rearrangement joins TRBV6-1 to TRBJ1-2; D gene unclear. The V end lost 7 bases, the J end lost 0 bases, and 15 bases lay between the germline ends. Germline V CDR1 and CDR2: MNHNS, SASEGT. The CDR3 loop spans 15 amino acids. CDR3 in DNA: TGTGCCAGCATCAACGTGGCAGACTCTAACTATGGCTACACCTTC. This gives the protein CASINVADSNYGYTF.

This clone came up a few times. V usage is TRBV18 and J usage is TRBJ2-5; possible D gene TRBD1, 5 bases. V lost 3 bases, J lost 3 bases, and 8 bases lay in between. The CDR3 has 13 residues. Germline V gene data show CDR1 as KGHSH and CDR2 as LQKENI. The CDR3 sequence is CASSPGREETQYF. The CDR3 coding sequence is TGTGCCAGCTCACCGGGCAGGGAAGAGACCCAGTACTTC.

The chain carries TRBV27 and TRBJ2-2; 12 nucleotides agree with TRBD1. This CDR3 is 16 amino acids long. The ends lost 5 bases at V and 3 bases at J; junction bases unmatched: 4. CDR1 is MNHEY, CDR2 SMNVEV, per germline (reference sequence). The CDR3 DNA sequence: TGTGCCAGCAGTCGGGGACAGGGGGCTGACACCGGGGAGCTGTTTTTT. Translated: CASSRGQGADTGELFF.

The V and J genes are TRBV30 and TRBJ1-5; no reliable D call. The V gene lost 1 base and the J gene lost 3 bases, with 7 bases spanning the gap. Germline CDR1 GTSNPN, CDR2 SVGIG (reference sequence). This CDR3 region has 13 residues. CDR3: CAWSEYNNQPQHF. The CDR3 DNA reads TGTGCCTGGAGTGAGTACAACAATCAGCCCCAGCATTTT.

J is TRBJ2-1 and V is TRBV7-9; TRBD2 agrees at 10 bases. CDR3 length equals 16 residues. Losses at the gene ends were 5 bases for V and 4 bases for J; bases not matched to a gene: 8. Germline V lookup: CDR1 SEHNR, CDR2 FQNEAQ (reference sequence). CDR3 sequence: CASSPRTSGDYNEQFF. The CDR3, as DNA: TGTGCCAGCAGCCCCCGGACTAGCGGAGATTACAATGAGCAGTTCTTC. Complete variable domain (other parts from reference TRBV7-9 and TRBJ2-1): DTGVSQNPRHKITKRGQNVTFRCDPISEHNRLYWYRQTLGQGPEFLTYFQNEAQLEKSRLLSDRFSAERPKGSFSTLEIQRTEQGDSAMYLCASSPRTSGDYNEQFFGPGTRLTVL.

The chain carries TRBV9 and TRBJ2-1, with D unresolved. The CDR3 is 12 amino acids. Germline-derived CDR1 and CDR2 are SGDLS and YYNGEE. Trimming left V 4 bases short and J 9 bases short, with 11 bases between. The CDR3 is CASSQVSGEQFF. The CDR3 bases are TGTGCCAGCAGCCAAGTGAGTGGTGAGCAGTTCTTC.

This clone was counted between two and nine times. The rearrangement links TRBV9 to TRBJ1-6, with unresolved D. V was clipped by 3 bases and J by 10 bases, with 8 bases between them. Germline V gene lookup returns CDR1 SGDLS and CDR2 YYNGEE. This CDR3 spans 12 amino acids. The CDR3 DNA sequence: TGTGCCAGCAGCGCGGGAGGGTCACCCCTCCACTTT. Amino acids: CASSAGGSPLHF.

This chain uses TRBV7-6 with TRBJ2-7; D perhaps matches TRBD2 (6 bases). With 1 base removed from V and 6 bases from J, the gap between germline ends came to 16 bases. CDR1 and CDR2 (germline): SGHVS, FNYEAQ. This CDR3 comprises 15 residues. The CDR3 DNA sequence: TGTGCCAGCAGCTTAGTTCTTGGCGGGACTGGCGAGCAGTACTTC. Protein: CASSLVLGGTGEQYF.

The chain couples TRBV11-2 to TRBJ1-1; 8 nucleotides line up with TRBD1. CDR3 length: 14 amino acids. The germline V gene has CDR1 SGHAT and CDR2 FQNNGV. After removal of 4 bases from V and 0 bases from J, the junction contained 1 base not matched to a gene. The CDR3 spells CASSWDRMNTEAFF. The CDR3 coding sequence is TGTGCCAGCAGCTGGGACAGGATGAACACTGAAGCTTTCTTT.

The V call is TRBV19, the J call TRBJ2-7; 9 nucleotides agree with TRBD2. Germline-derived CDR1 and CDR2 are LNHDA and SQIVND (reference sequence). J gave up 6 bases and V 5 bases, and 8 bases lay outside the gene matches. The CDR3 totals 14 residues. CDR3 loop: CASSAWGLAGEQYF. The CDR3 DNA is TGTGCCAGTAGTGCCTGGGGACTAGCAGGCGAGCAGTACTTC.

The sample holds one count of this clone. The chain links TRBV6-4 to TRBJ2-1; 8 nucleotides line up with TRBD2. V trimming: 11 bases; J trimming: 8 bases; junction bases outside the gene matches: 8. CDR1 is MRHNA, CDR2 SNTAGT, per germline. The CDR3 runs 12 residues. As DNA, the CDR3 is TGTGCCGGGGAGCGGGAGATGGATGAGCAGTTCTTC. Residues: CAGEREMDEQFF.

The chain has TRBV7-3 and TRBJ1-1, with D perhaps matching TRBD1 (6 bases). V shed 5 bases and J shed 1 base, with 17 bases lying between them. CDR1 and CDR2 (germline): SGHTA, FQGTGA. The CDR3 is 16 amino acids. As DNA, the CDR3 is TGTGCCAGCAGCACCCAGCCAGGGGTTGGGAACACTGAAGCTTTCTTT. Residues: CASSTQPGVGNTEAFF.

The genes are TRBV18 and TRBJ2-5, with D tentatively TRBD1 (5 bases). Germline CDR1 reads KGHSH; CDR2 reads LQKENI. The CDR3 totals 13 residues. Deletions cut 0 bases from V and 3 bases from J, with 5 bases between. The CDR3 sequence: CASSPPGEETQYF. The CDR3 nucleotides read TGTGCCAGCTCACCACCAGGGGAAGAGACCCAGTACTTC.

This chain uses TRBV7-3 with TRBJ2-5, with D perhaps TRBD1 (5 bases). The CDR3 extends over 13 amino acids. Germline CDR1 is SGHTA and CDR2 is FQGTGA. V shed 0 bases and J shed 5 bases, with 7 bases lying between them. Here the CDR3 reads CASSLTQGETQYF. CDR3 sequence (DNA): TGTGCCAGCAGCTTAACGCAGGGTGAGACCCAGTACTTC.

This rearrangement joins TRBV27 to TRBJ2-1; 13 nucleotides match TRBD2. Germline V gives CDR1 MNHEY, CDR2 SMNVEV (reference sequence). The V gene end was trimmed by 6 bases and the J gene end by 9 bases; junction bases not matched to a gene: 8. This CDR3 is 15 amino acids long. CDR3 protein: CASRRGLAGRGEQFF. The CDR3 nucleotides are TGTGCCAGCAGGAGGGGACTAGCGGGGCGAGGTGAGCAGTTCTTC.

The genes are TRBV6-1 and TRBJ2-7; the D gene is possibly TRBD2 (6 bases). In germline, CDR1 is MNHNS, CDR2 SASEGT. V shed 6 bases and J shed 5 bases, with 20 bases lying between them. This CDR3 has 15 amino acids. The CDR3 DNA reads as TGTGCCAGCAGGAACGCCGGTAGCCGCGGGGACGAGCAGTACTTC. Translated: CASRNAGSRGDEQYF.

CDR3 residues: CASSILAGVSAGELFF. CDR3 in DNA: TGTGCCAGCAGCATCTTAGCGGGAGTGTCCGCCGGGGAGCTGTTTTTT. The V call is TRBV7-3, the J call TRBJ2-2, with TRBD2 matching 9 bases. The CDR3 has 16 amino acids. Germline V gene sequence: CDR1 SGHTA, CDR2 FQGTGA. The V segment lost 5 bases and the J segment 6 bases; nucleotides outside the gene matches: 10.

The rearrangement links TRBV14 to TRBJ2-1; no reliable D call. Between the trimmed V and J ends, which lost 1 base and 5 bases, there was a span of 12 bases. The CDR3 length is 15 residues. The germline CDR1 and CDR2 sequences are SGHDN and FVKESK. The CDR3 loop is CASSQVALFHNEQFF. The CDR3 coding sequence is TGTGCCAGCAGCCAAGTCGCACTATTCCACAATGAGCAGTTCTTC.

The chain carries TRBV7-9 and TRBJ2-1; TRBD1 matches at 11 bases. Germline values: CDR1 SEHNR, CDR2 FQNEAQ (reference sequence). V was clipped by 4 bases and J by 7 bases; unmatched bases: 6. CDR3 length: 15 amino acids. CDR3 amino acids: CASSSGQGALNEQFF. CDR3 sequence (DNA): TGTGCCAGCAGCTCCGGACAGGGGGCGTTAAATGAGCAGTTCTTC.

This rearrangement joins TRBV7-3 to TRBJ2-1; D possibly corresponds to TRBD2 (5 bases). This CDR3 is 13 amino acids long. Deletions cut 5 bases from V and 10 bases from J, with 15 bases between. Germline CDR1 SGHTA, CDR2 FQGTGA. The CDR3 spells CASSPPTKHEQFF. CDR3 nucleotide sequence: TGTGCCAGCAGCCCCCCGACTAAGCACGAGCAGTTCTTC.

The V and J genes are TRBV6-5 and TRBJ2-1, with TRBD2 identical over 13 bases. Germline V CDR1 and CDR2: MNHEY, SVGAGI. The ends lost 10 bases at V and 7 bases at J; junction bases unmatched: 4. The CDR3 is 13 amino acids. CDR3 bases: TGTGCCACCCGGACTAGCGGGAGTAATGAGCAGTTCTTC. Residues: CATRTSGSNEQFF.

The sample holds one count of this clone. The chain couples TRBV5-6 to TRBJ2-7; TRBD2 agrees at 15 bases. CDR1 and CDR2 (germline): SGHDT, YYEEEE. With 3 bases clipped from V and 4 bases from J, the junction kept 2 bases outside the gene matches. This CDR3 spans 15 amino acids. The CDR3 here is CASSYGLAGGYEQYF. CDR3 sequence (DNA): TGTGCCAGCAGCTACGGACTAGCGGGAGGGTACGAGCAGTACTTC.

The CDR3 nucleotides read TGTGCCAGCAGCCCGGTCTCGGCTAACTATGGCTACACCTTC. It translates to CASSPVSANYGYTF. The genes are TRBV11-3 and TRBJ1-2, with D hard to call. Germline CDR1 and CDR2: SGHNT and YENEEA. V lost 5 bases, J lost 0 bases, and 10 bases lay in between. The CDR3 sequence is 14 residues long.

V and J are TRBV28 and TRBJ1-4; D not certain. V lost 6 bases, J lost 7 bases, and 15 bases lay in between. This CDR3 comprises 14 residues. Germline-derived CDR1 and CDR2 are MDHEN and SYDVKM. The CDR3 protein is CASRDPAVAEKLFF. The CDR3 region has the DNA TGTGCCAGCAGAGATCCGGCGGTGGCTGAAAAACTGTTTTTT.

As to this clone: Mismatch with germline at one junction end may stem from a read error. The chain is built from TRBV5-1 and TRBJ2-3; 8 nucleotides line up with TRBD2. The CDR3 has 14 amino acids. Germline CDR1 is SGHRS and CDR2 is YFSETQ. In nucleotides, the CDR3 is TGCGCCAGCAGACCCGCACTAGCGGTAGATACGCAGTGTTTT. Protein product: CASRPALAVDTQCF.

The CDR3: CASSFGTGVNTGELFF. CDR3 nucleotide sequence: TGTGCCAGCAGCTTTGGGACAGGGGTTAACACCGGGGAGCTGTTTTTT. V usage is TRBV7-3 and J usage is TRBJ2-2; 10 bases match TRBD1. The CDR3 consists of 16 residues. The V gene end was trimmed by 3 bases and the J gene end by 2 bases; junction bases not matched to a gene: 3. Germline loops: CDR1 SGHTA, CDR2 FQGTGA.

The chain joins TRBV5-1 to TRBJ1-2; TRBD1 matches at 9 bases. This CDR3 spans 14 amino acids. Germline CDR1 is SGHRS and CDR2 is YFSETQ. The V and J ends lost 0 bases and 8 bases, in that order; junction bases with no gene match: 5. The CDR3 coding sequence is TGCGCCAGCAGCTTGGAAGGACAGGGGATAGGCTACACCTTC. It is translated as CASSLEGQGIGYTF.